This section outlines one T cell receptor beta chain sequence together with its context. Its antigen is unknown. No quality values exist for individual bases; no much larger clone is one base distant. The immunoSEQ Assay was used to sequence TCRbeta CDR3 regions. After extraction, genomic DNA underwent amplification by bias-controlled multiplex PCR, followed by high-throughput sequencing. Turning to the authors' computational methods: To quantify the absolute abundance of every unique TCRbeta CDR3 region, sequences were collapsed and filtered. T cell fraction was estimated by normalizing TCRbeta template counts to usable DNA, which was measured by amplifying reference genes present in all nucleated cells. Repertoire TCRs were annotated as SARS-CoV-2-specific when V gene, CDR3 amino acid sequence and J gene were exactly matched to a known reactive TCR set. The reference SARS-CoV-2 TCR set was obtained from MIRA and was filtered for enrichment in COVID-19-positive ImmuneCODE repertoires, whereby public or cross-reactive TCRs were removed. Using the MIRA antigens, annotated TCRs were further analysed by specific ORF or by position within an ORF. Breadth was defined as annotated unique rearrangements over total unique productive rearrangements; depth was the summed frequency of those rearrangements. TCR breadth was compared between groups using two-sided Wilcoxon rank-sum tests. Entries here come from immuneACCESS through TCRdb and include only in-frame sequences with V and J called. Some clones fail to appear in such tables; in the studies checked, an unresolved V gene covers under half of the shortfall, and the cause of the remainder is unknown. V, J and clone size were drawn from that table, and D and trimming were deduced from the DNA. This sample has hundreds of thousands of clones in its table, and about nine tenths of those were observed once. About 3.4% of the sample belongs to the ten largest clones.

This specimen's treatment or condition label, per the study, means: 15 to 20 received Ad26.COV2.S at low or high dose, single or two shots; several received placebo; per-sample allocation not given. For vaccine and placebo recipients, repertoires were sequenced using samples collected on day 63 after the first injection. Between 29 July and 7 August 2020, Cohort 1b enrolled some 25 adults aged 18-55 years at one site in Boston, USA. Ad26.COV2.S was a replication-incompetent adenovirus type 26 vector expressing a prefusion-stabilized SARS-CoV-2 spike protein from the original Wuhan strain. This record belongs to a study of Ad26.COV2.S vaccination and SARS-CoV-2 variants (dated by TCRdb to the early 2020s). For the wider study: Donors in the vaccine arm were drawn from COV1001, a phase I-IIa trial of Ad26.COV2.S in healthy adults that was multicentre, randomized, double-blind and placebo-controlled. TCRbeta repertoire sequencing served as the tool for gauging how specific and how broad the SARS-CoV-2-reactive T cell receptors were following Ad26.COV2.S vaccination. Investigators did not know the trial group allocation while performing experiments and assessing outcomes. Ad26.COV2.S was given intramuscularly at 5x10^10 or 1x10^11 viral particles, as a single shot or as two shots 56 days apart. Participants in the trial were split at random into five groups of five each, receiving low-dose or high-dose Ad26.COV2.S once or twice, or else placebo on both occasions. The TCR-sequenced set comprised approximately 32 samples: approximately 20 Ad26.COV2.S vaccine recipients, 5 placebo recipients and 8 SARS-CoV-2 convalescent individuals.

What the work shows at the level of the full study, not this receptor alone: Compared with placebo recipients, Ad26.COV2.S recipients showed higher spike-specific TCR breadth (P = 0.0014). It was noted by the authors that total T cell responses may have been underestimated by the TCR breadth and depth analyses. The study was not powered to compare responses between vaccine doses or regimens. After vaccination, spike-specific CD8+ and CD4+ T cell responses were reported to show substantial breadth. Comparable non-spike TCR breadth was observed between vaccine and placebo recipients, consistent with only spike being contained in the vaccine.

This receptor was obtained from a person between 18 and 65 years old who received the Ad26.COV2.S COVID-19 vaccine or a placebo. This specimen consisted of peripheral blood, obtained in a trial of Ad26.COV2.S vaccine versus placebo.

The nucleotides are TGTGCCAGCAGCTTAGTCCGGGGGGCGGGCACAGATACGCAGTATTTT. This sequence encodes CASSLVRGAGTDTQYF. The rearrangement joined TRBV7-8 to TRBJ2-3; perhaps TRBD2 is the D gene, with 7 bases matching. The CDR1 and CDR2 encoded by the germline V gene are SGHVS and FQNEAQ. Trimming costs V 1 base and J 1 base, and their ends lie 12 bases apart. Its CDR3 holds 16 amino acids, cysteine through phenylalanine. The retained sequence is limited to the CDR3, 48 bases, with the frame set at the first base.